The 17 T cell receptor beta chains in this list originate from one sample, sequenced in a study of OX40 agonist ivuxolimab in advanced cancers. Here immunoSEQ multiplex PCR was the method, and the copy in TCRdb shows in-frame clones only, minus some. The sample yields roughly 60,000 clones, 91% seen once. The specimen comprised CD4+ or CD8+ T cells sorted from blood, sampled in a trial of the OX40 agonist ivuxolimab. The receptors were gathered from an adult with an advanced solid tumor such as melanoma, head and neck, liver or kidney cancer.

This rearrangement joins TRBV7-3 to TRBJ2-5; 7 positions agree with TRBD2. Germline values: CDR1 SGHTA, CDR2 FQGTGA. This CDR3 is 13 amino acids long. The V and J ends lost 5 bases and 3 bases, in that order; junction bases with no gene match: 3. CDR3 amino acids: CASSTSVEETQYF. The CDR3 nucleotides are TGTGCCAGCAGCACTAGCGTCGAAGAGACCCAGTACTTC.

The CDR3 reads CSVPGRGGTEAFF. The CDR3, as DNA: TGCAGCGTACCGGGACGGGGCGGCACTGAAGCTTTCTTT. The rearrangement uses TRBV29-1 and TRBJ1-1; tentative D call: TRBD1 (5 bases). CDR1 is SQVTM and CDR2 is ANQGSEA in the germline V gene. The V and J ends lost 6 bases and 4 bases respectively, with 15 bases between them. This CDR3 comprises 13 residues.

The chain recombines TRBV19 with TRBJ2-3; possibly TRBD2 for D (6 bases). The V gene's germline CDR1 is LNHDA and CDR2 SQIVND (reference sequence). Trimming pared 3 bases from V and 1 base from J, leaving 11 bases between. This CDR3 spans 15 amino acids. The chain's CDR3 is CASSIAGSGTDTQYF. The CDR3, as DNA: TGTGCCAGTAGTATTGCCGGGAGTGGCACAGATACGCAGTATTTT.

This clone was detected a few times. This rearrangement joins TRBV5-8 to TRBJ1-5; TRBD1 agrees at 9 bases. This CDR3 spans 15 amino acids. Per germline, CDR1 SGHTS and CDR2 YDEGEE. J was trimmed by 3 bases and V by 4 bases; bases with no gene match: 5. In nucleotides, the CDR3 is TGTGCCAGCAGCATTCGGACAGGGGCCAATCAGCCCCAGCATTTT. It translates to CASSIRTGANQPQHF.

The chain has TRBV5-1 and TRBJ2-7, with 9 bases aligning to TRBD2. The trim removed 2 bases at V and 3 bases at J, leaving 3 bases unmatched. There are 14 residues in the CDR3. Germline values: CDR1 SGHRS, CDR2 YFSETQ. The CDR3 reads CASSFGGRGYEQYF. The CDR3 DNA follows: TGCGCCAGCAGCTTCGGCGGGAGGGGCTACGAGCAGTACTTC.

This clone was picked up one time. The chain uses TRBV18 and TRBJ1-2, with a tentative D call TRBD1 (6 bases). The germline gives CDR1 KGHSH, CDR2 LQKENI. This CDR3 region has 13 residues. V lost 6 bases and J lost 4, with 12 bases in between. The CDR3 nucleotides read TGTGCCAGCTCCCCAGGACAGACCTATGGCTACACCTTC. This codes for CASSPGQTYGYTF. The full variable domain, in which reference TRBV18 and TRBJ1-2 provide the parts outside the CDR3, is NAGVMQNPRHLVRRRGQEARLRCSPMKGHSHVYWYRQLPEEGLKFMVYLQKENIIDESGMPKERFSAEFPKEGPSILRIQQVVRGDSAAYFCASSPGQTYGYTFGSGTRLTVV.

The V gene is TRBV5-6, the J gene TRBJ1-2; maybe TRBD1 (5 bases). Germline lookup yields CDR1 SGHDT and CDR2 YYEEEE. The CDR3 covers 15 residues. V lost 1 base to trimming and J lost 7 bases, with 17 bases between them. CDR3 protein: CASSLSLGQGGGYTF. CDR3 coding DNA: TGTGCCAGCAGCTTGTCGCTTGGGCAGGGTGGTGGCTACACCTTC.

The chain carries TRBV28 and TRBJ1-5; 11 nucleotides agree with TRBD1. The length of the CDR3 is 17 residues. Germline V lookup: CDR1 MDHEN, CDR2 SYDVKM. The trim removed 5 bases at V and 1 base at J, leaving 7 bases unmatched. Written as DNA, the CDR3 is TGTGCCAGCAGTCCAGGACAGGGGGCTTTGAGCAATCAGCCCCAGCATTTT. This sequence encodes CASSPGQGALSNQPQHF.

The V and J genes are TRBV7-2 and TRBJ2-2; D gene uncertain. CDR3 length: 12 residues. Per germline, CDR1 SGHTA and CDR2 FQGNSA. The V and J ends lost 1 base and 6 bases respectively, with 3 bases between them. CDR3 loop: CASSLDPGELFF. In DNA, the CDR3 is TGTGCCAGCAGCTTAGATCCCGGGGAGCTGTTTTTT. Filled out from reference TRBV7-2 and TRBJ2-2, the complete variable domain reads GAGVSQSPSNKVTEKGKDVELRCDPISGHTALYWYRQSLGQGLEFLIYFQGNSAPDKSGLPSDRFSAERTGGSVSTLTIQRTQQEDSAVYLCASSLDPGELFFGEGSRLTVL.

The chain combines TRBV2 with TRBJ2-7, with no clear D. Between the trimmed V and J ends, which lost 6 bases and 7 bases, there was a span of 19 bases. From germline, CDR1 is SNHLY and CDR2 FYNNEI. The CDR3 covers 14 residues. In DNA, the CDR3 is TGTGCCAGCAGGTGGAACCCCGGAGTGGGTGAGCAGTACTTC. Translation: CASRWNPGVGEQYF.

This clone was seen once. The chain links TRBV9 to TRBJ2-3; D unresolved. This CDR3 is built from 14 residues. Between the trimmed V and J ends, which lost 2 bases and 6 bases, there was a span of 13 bases. Germline CDR1 is SGDLS and CDR2 is YYNGEE. The CDR3 sequence: CASSVGGTADTQYF. DNA for the CDR3: TGTGCCAGCAGCGTGGGCGGCACCGCGGATACGCAGTATTTT.

This clone was recorded only once. This rearrangement joins TRBV15 to TRBJ1-4; no definite D call. The germline gives CDR1 LNHNV, CDR2 YYDKDF (reference sequence). Trimming left V 0 bases short and J 8 bases short, with 13 bases between. The CDR3 contains 15 residues. CDR3 sequence: CATSRDRALGEKLFF. The DNA of the CDR3 is TGTGCCACCAGCAGAGATAGGGCCCTGGGGGAAAAACTGTTTTTT.

The CDR3 region is CSVEGGLASNEQFF. The CDR3 DNA follows: TGCAGCGTTGAAGGGGGACTAGCGAGTAATGAGCAGTTCTTC. The V and J genes are TRBV29-1 and TRBJ2-1, with 10 bases matching TRBD2. J lost 7 bases, V lost 1 base, and 4 bases had no gene match. CDR3 size: 14 residues. Germline V gives CDR1 SQVTM, CDR2 ANQGSEA.

The J gene is TRBJ2-1, the V gene TRBV5-1; D may match TRBD1 or TRBD2 (5 bases each). The CDR3 runs 17 residues. V lost 0 bases and J lost 0, with 13 bases in between. Germline V gene sequence: CDR1 SGHRS, CDR2 YFSETQ. The DNA of the CDR3 is TGCGCCAGCAGCTTGGGCTCCGGGACGAGCTCCTACAATGAGCAGTTCTTC. Its protein is CASSLGSGTSSYNEQFF.

The rearrangement links TRBV5-5 to TRBJ2-5, with D unresolved. V shed 1 base and J shed 1 base, with 5 bases lying between them. This CDR3 comprises 13 residues. Germline loops: CDR1 SGHKS, CDR2 YYEKEE (reference sequence). Here the CDR3 reads CASSLIAQETQYF. DNA of the CDR3: TGTGCCAGCAGCTTGATTGCCCAAGAGACCCAGTACTTC. The full variable domain, with the rest looked up from reference TRBV5-5 and TRBJ2-5, is DAGVTQSPTHLIKTRGQQVTLRCSPISGHKSVSWYQQVLGQGPQFIFQYYEKEERGRGNFPDRFSARQFPNYSSELNVNALLLGDSALYLCASSLIAQETQYFGPGTRLLVL.

CDR3 loop: CASSDGLADYNEQFF. CDR3 in DNA: TGTGCCAGCAGCGACGGACTAGCGGATTACAATGAGCAGTTCTTC. The V gene is TRBV5-6, the J gene TRBJ2-1; 10 bases map to TRBD2. The CDR3 loop spans 15 amino acids. Per the germline V gene, CDR1 is SGHDT and CDR2 is YYEEEE. V shed 4 bases, J shed 4 bases, and the junction held 5 bases outside the gene matches.

This clone has a handful of counts. The gene calls are TRBV4-1 and TRBJ2-7; 13 bases map to TRBD2. CDR1 is MGHRA, CDR2 YSYEKL, per germline. This CDR3 is built from 14 residues. V lost 5 bases and J lost 5; bases outside the gene matches: 3. The CDR3 bases are TGCGCCAGCAGCGGGACTAGCGGGATTCACGAGCAGTACTTC. Amino acid sequence: CASSGTSGIHEQYF.